The present T cell receptor (beta chain) was sequenced within a study of OX40 agonist ivuxolimab in advanced cancers. Turning to the study itself: Those enrolled were 82.7% male, with a mean age of approximately 60 years and ages from roughly 20 to 85.

Data came from immunoSEQ multiplex PCR; TCRdb stores just in-frame clones and leaves some out. The sample has 65,000 to 95,000 clones, approximately 85% seen once. V shed 5 bases and J 1 base; nucleotides not matched to a gene: 11. Germline V gene lookup returns CDR1 SGDLS and CDR2 YYNGEE. This CDR3 has 16 amino acids. The sequencing here drew on CD4+ or CD8+ T cells sorted from blood, taken in a trial of the OX40 agonist ivuxolimab. The chain is built from TRBV9 and TRBJ2-5, with 7 bases identical to TRBD1. The TCR originated in an adult with an advanced solid tumor such as melanoma, head and neck, liver or kidney cancer. CDR3 nucleotides: TGTGCCAGCAGAAGAGGAGACAGGGTTACCCAAGAGACCCAGTACTTC. This translates into CASRRGDRVTQETQYF.